These 3 T cell receptor beta chains were sequenced from one sample in a study of CD8 T cells in ankylosing spondylitis. TCRdb re-analysed the 5' RACE reads in MiXCR, keeping a single row per CDR3 protein. The sample has 300,000 to 400,000 distinct CDR3 sequences, 14% to 15% seen once. The sample taken for sequencing was blood, either unsorted or a sorted T cell fraction (not recorded which). These receptors originate from a male donor with ankylosing spondylitis or in good health (not recorded which).

The count of this clonotype is one. The gene calls are TRBV5-1 and TRBJ2-7, with D hard to call. The germline CDR1 and CDR2 sequences are SGHRS and YFSETQ. V was cut by 4 bases and J by 1 base, with 9 bases left in between. The CDR3 consists of 13 residues. The CDR3, as DNA: TGCGCCAGCAGCGGCGCTTCTTCCTACGAGCAGTACTTC. Translation: CASSGASSYEQYF.

This clonotype was seen a handful of times. The DNA for the CDR3 is TGCAGTGGGACAACCTTCACAGATACGCAGTATTTT. Translated: CSGTTFTDTQYF. This chain joins TRBV20-1 and TRBJ2-3, with TRBD1 as a possible D gene (5 bases). V lost 7 bases, J lost 2 bases, and 10 bases lay in between. Per germline, CDR1 DFQATT and CDR2 SNEGSKA (reference sequence). This CDR3 region has 12 residues.

The CDR3 bases are TGCAGTGCTGATGGTCAGGGGAACACTGAAGCTTTCTTT. It yields the protein CSADGQGNTEAFF. The chain carries TRBV20-1 and TRBJ1-1; perhaps TRBD1 as D (5 bases). Trimming removed 5 bases from V and 1 base from J, with 11 bases in between. Per germline, CDR1 DFQATT and CDR2 SNEGSKA (reference sequence). The CDR3 has 13 residues.